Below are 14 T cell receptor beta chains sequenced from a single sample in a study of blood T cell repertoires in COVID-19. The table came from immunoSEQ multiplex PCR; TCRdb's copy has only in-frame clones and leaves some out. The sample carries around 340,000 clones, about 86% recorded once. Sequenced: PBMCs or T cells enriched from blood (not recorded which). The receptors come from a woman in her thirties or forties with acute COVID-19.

DNA of the CDR3: TGCGCCAGCAGCCAAGACGACAGGGTGTCACTCGGACGATATGGCTACACCTTC. Translated: CASSQDDRVSLGRYGYTF. The chain joins TRBV4-1 to TRBJ1-2; 7 nucleotides agree with TRBD1. The CDR3 totals 18 residues. V trimming: 0 bases; J trimming: 5 bases; junction bases outside the gene matches: 15. The V gene's germline CDR1 is MGHRA and CDR2 YSYEKL.

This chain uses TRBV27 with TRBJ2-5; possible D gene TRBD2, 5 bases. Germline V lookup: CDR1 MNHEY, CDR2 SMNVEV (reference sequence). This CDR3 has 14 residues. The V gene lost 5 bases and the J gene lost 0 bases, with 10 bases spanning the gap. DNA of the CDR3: TGTGCCAGCAGTCGAATCGGGGACCAAGAGACCCAGTACTTC. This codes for CASSRIGDQETQYF.

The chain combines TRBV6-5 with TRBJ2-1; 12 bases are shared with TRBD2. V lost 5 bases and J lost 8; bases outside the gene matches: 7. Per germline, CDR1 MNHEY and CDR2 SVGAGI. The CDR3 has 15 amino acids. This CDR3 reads CASSPTGTSGHEQFF. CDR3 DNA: TGTGCCAGCAGTCCAACCGGGACTAGCGGGCATGAGCAGTTCTTC.

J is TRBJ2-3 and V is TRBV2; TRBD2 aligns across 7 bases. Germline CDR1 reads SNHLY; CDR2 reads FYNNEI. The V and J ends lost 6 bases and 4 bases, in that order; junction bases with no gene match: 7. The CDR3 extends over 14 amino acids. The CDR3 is CASRKREVPDTQYF. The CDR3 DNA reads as TGTGCCAGCAGAAAGCGGGAAGTACCAGATACGCAGTATTTT.

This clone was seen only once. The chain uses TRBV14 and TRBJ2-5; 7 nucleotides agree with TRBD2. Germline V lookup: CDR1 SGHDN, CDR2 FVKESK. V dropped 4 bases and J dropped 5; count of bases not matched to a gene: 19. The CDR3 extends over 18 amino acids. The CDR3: CASSPFPGASGHSETQYF. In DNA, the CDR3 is TGTGCCAGCAGCCCTTTTCCCGGAGCTAGCGGCCACTCGGAGACCCAGTACTTC. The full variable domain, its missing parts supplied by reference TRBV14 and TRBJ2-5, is EAGVTQFPSHSVIEKGQTVTLRCDPISGHDNLYWYRRVMGKEIKFLLHFVKESKQDESGMPNNRFLAERTGGTYSTLKVQPAELEDSGVYFCASSPFPGASGHSETQYFGPGTRLLVL.

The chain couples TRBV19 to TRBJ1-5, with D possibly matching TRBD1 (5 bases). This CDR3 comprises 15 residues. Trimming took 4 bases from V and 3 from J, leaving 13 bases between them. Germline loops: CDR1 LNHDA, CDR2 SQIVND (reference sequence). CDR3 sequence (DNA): TGTGCCAGTAGTAGGCAGGGTCTAGACAATCAGCCCCAGCATTTT. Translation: CASSRQGLDNQPQHF.

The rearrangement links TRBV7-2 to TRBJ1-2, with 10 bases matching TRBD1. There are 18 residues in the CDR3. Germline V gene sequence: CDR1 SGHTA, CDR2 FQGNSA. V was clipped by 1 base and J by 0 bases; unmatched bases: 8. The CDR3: CASSLVGTGEIANYGYTF. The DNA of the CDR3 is TGTGCCAGCAGCTTAGTTGGGACAGGGGAAATAGCTAACTATGGCTACACCTTC. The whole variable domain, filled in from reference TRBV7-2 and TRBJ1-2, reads GAGVSQSPSNKVTEKGKDVELRCDPISGHTALYWYRQSLGQGLEFLIYFQGNSAPDKSGLPSDRFSAERTGGSVSTLTIQRTQQEDSAVYLCASSLVGTGEIANYGYTFGSGTRLTVV.

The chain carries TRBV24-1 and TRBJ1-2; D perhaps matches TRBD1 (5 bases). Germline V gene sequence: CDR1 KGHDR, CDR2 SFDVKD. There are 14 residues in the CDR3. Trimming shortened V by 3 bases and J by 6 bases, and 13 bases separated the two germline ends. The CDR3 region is CATSDNSDTNGYTF. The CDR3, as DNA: TGTGCCACCAGTGATAACTCGGACACGAATGGCTACACCTTC.

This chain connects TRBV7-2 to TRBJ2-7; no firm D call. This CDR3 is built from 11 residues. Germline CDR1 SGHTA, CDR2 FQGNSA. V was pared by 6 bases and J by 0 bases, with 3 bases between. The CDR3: CASSISYEQYF. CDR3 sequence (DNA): TGTGCCAGCAGTATCTCCTACGAGCAGTACTTC.

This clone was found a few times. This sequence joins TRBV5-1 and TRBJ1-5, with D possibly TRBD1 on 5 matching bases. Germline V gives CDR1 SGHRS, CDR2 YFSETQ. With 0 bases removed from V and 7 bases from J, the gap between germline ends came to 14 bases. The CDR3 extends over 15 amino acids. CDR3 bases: TGCGCCAGCAGCTTGGACGGGGCAGGAGGGCAGCCCCAGCATTTT. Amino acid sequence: CASSLDGAGGQPQHF.

CDR3 loop: CASRTDGGYNEQFF. The DNA of the CDR3 is TGTGCCAGCAGGACGGACGGGGGCTACAATGAGCAGTTCTTC. The chain recombines TRBV7-3 with TRBJ2-1; D perhaps matches TRBD2 (6 bases). The CDR3 is made up of 14 amino acids. Germline CDR1 reads SGHTA; CDR2 reads FQGTGA. The V and J ends lost 6 bases and 3 bases respectively, with 12 bases between them. The full variable domain, its missing parts supplied by reference TRBV7-3 and TRBJ2-1, is GAGVSQTPSNKVTEKGKYVELRCDPISGHTALYWYRQSLGQGPEFLIYFQGTGAADDSGLPNDRFFAVRPEGSVSTLKIQRTERGDSAVYLCASRTDGGYNEQFFGPGTRLTVL.

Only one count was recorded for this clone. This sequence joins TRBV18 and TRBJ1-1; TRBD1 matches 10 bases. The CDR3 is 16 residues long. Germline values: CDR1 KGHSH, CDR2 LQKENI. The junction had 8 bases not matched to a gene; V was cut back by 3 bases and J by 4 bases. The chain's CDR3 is CASSPNRQGASTEAFF. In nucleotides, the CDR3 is TGTGCCAGCTCACCCAATCGACAGGGGGCGAGCACTGAAGCTTTCTTT.

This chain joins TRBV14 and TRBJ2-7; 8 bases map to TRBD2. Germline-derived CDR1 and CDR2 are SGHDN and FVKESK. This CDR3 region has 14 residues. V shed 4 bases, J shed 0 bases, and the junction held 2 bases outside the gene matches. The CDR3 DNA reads TGTGCCAGCAGCCTCGGGGGGGGCTCCTACGAGCAGTACTTC. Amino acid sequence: CASSLGGGSYEQYF.

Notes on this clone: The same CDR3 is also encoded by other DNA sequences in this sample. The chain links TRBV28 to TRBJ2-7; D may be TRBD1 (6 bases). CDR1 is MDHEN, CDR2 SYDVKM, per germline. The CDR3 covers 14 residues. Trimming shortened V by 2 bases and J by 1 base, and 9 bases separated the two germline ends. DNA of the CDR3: TGTGCCAGCAGTTTAGGGGGCGCTTCCTACGAGCAGTACTTC. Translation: CASSLGGASYEQYF.